The clone carrying this T cell receptor (beta chain) was observed many times. The antigen remains unidentified. Coverage ceases 3 residues before the CDR3 finishes, and the germline J gene fills in the end. Sequencing was performed with immunoSEQ multiplex PCR; in TCRdb, only in-frame clones are kept and a portion is missing. Listed here are 15,000 to 20,000 clones without any singletons, the top ten holding 6% to 7%. The CDR3 is 11 residues long. Germline loops: CDR1 GTSNPN, CDR2 SVGIG (reference sequence). V lost 4 bases to trimming and J lost 8 bases, with 9 bases between them. The sample comes from a study of T cell clonality in common variable immunodeficiency. Study results and caveats: CVID subjects had higher TCRbeta clonality than healthy controls, most marked in about a third. Reportedly, TCR beta sequences from common variable immunodeficiency showed fewer deletions and N-nucleotide insertions. CVID patient heterogeneity limited repertoire-clinical complication correlations.

Each donor provided 5 to 8 ml of heparinized whole blood. The sequence came from a human donor with common variable immunodeficiency. The sample comprised peripheral blood mononuclear cells. The genes are TRBV30 and TRBJ2-4, with a possible D match to TRBD1 (5 bases). The CDR3 sequence is CAWTGLDIQYF. The sequenced CDR3 bases are TGTGCCTGGACAGGGTTGGACATT.